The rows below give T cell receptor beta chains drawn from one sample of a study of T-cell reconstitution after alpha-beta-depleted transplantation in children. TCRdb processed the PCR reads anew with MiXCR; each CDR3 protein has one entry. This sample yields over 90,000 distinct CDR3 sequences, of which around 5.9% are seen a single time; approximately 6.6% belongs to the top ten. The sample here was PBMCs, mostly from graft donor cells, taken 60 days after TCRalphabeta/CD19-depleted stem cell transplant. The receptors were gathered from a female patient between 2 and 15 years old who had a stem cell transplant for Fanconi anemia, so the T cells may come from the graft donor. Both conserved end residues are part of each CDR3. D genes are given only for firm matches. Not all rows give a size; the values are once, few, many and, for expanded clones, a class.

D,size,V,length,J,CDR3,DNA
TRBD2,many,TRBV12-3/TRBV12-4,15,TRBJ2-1,CASSFSLAVYNEQFF,TGTGCCAGCAGTTTTTCGCTAGCGGTATACAATGAGCAGTTCTTC
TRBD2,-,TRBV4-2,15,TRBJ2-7,CASSHQSGGAYEQYF,TGTGCCAGCAGCCACCAGAGCGGGGGGGCCTACGAGCAGTACTTC
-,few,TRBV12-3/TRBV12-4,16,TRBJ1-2,CASSLGGFLGDYGYTF,TGTGCCAGCAGTTTAGGGGGGTTCCTGGGGGACTATGGCTACACCTTC
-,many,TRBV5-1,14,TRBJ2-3,CASSLDRFTDTQYF,TGCGCCAGCAGCTTGGACAGGTTCACAGATACGCAGTATTTT
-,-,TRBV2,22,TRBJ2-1,CASSEFGTLHLQGKKIYNEQFF,TGTGCCAGCAGTGAATTCGGTACCCTTCATCTCCAAGGCAAGAAGATTTACAATGAGCAGTTCTTC
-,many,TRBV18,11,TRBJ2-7,CASSPQGEQYF,TGTGCCAGCTCACCACAGGGCGAGCAGTACTTC
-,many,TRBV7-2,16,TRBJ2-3,CASSLAAIGGTDTQYF,TGTGCCAGCAGCTTAGCGGCGATAGGGGGCACAGATACGCAGTATTTT
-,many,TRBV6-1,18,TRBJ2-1,CASTLIFQGPPSYNEQFF,TGTGCCAGCACCCTTATATTTCAGGGACCACCCTCCTACAATGAGCAGTTCTTC
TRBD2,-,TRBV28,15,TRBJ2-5,CASLHRTSGVETQYF,TGTGCCAGCCTCCACCGCACCAGCGGGGTAGAGACCCAGTACTTC
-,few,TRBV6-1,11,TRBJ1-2,CASSVGYGYTF,TGTGCCAGCAGTGTGGGATATGGCTACACCTTC
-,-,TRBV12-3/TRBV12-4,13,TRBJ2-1,CASSLRQGAEQFF,TGTGCCAGCAGTTTACGGCAGGGAGCTGAGCAGTTCTTC
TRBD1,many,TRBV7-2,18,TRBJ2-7,CASSSVRDREAYHYEQYF,TGTGCCAGCAGCTCGGTCCGGGACAGGGAAGCGTATCACTACGAGCAGTACTTC
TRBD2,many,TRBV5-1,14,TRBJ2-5,CASNSAGAGETQYF,TGCGCCAGCAACTCAGCGGGAGCCGGGGAGACCCAGTACTTC
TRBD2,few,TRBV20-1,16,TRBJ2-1,CSARDTSGRTPNEQFF,TGCAGTGCTAGGGATACTAGCGGGAGGACCCCCAATGAGCAGTTCTTC
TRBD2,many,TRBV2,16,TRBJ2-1,CASSLRGLAGVNEQFF,TGTGCCAGCAGTCTCCGGGGACTAGCGGGGGTCAATGAGCAGTTCTTC
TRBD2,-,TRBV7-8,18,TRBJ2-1,CASSQTPGLAAFYNEQFF,TGTGCCAGCAGTCAAACTCCGGGACTAGCGGCTTTCTACAATGAGCAGTTCTTC
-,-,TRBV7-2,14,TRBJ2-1,CASSWSGYYNEQFF,TGTGCCAGCAGCTGGAGCGGATACTACAATGAGCAGTTCTTC
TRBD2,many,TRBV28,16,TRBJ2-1,CASSLTSGGAGNEQFF,TGTGCCAGCAGTTTAACTAGCGGGGGGGCCGGGAATGAGCAGTTCTTC
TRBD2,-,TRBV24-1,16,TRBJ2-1,CATSPPGLAGGNEQFF,TGTGCCACCAGTCCCCCGGGACTAGCGGGAGGCAATGAGCAGTTCTTC
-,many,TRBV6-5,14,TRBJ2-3,CASSYSDSLDTQYF,TGTGCCAGCAGTTACTCTGACTCCCTAGATACGCAGTATTTT
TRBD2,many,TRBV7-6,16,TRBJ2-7,CASSPTLAGGSYEQYF,TGTGCCAGCAGCCCCACACTAGCGGGAGGGTCCTACGAGCAGTACTTC
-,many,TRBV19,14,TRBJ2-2,CASKWTPNTGELFF,TGTGCCAGTAAGTGGACCCCGAACACCGGGGAGCTGTTTTTT
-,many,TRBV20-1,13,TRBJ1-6,CSARGTVNSPLHF,TGCAGTGCTAGAGGGACGGTTAATTCACCCCTCCACTTT
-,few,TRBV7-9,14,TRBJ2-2,CASSPDRFPGELFF,TGTGCCAGCAGCCCAGACAGGTTCCCCGGGGAGCTGTTTTTT
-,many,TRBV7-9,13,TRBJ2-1,CASSPKNSNEQFF,TGTGCCAGCAGCCCAAAGAACAGCAATGAGCAGTTCTTC
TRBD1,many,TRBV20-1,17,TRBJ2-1,CSARSKVPGQEYNEQFF,TGCAGTGCTAGATCCAAAGTCCCGGGACAGGAGTACAATGAGCAGTTCTTC
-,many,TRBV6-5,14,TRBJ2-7,CASSYRGSPYEQYF,TGTGCCAGCAGTTACCGGGGGTCACCCTACGAGCAGTACTTC
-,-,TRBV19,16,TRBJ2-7,CASSHPWQGGSYEQYF,TGTGCCAGTAGCCATCCTTGGCAGGGTGGCTCCTACGAGCAGTACTTC
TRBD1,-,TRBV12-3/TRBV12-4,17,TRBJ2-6,CASSPGTGVNGANVLTF,TGTGCCAGCAGTCCCGGGACAGGGGTGAACGGGGCCAACGTCCTGACTTTC
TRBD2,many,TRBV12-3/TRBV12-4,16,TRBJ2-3,CASSLDRTSDTDTQYF,TGTGCCAGCAGTTTAGATAGGACTAGTGACACAGATACGCAGTATTTT
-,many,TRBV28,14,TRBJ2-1,CASSLVGQPNEQFF,TGTGCCAGCAGTTTAGTCGGACAGCCAAATGAGCAGTTCTTC
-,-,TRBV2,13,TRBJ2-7,CASREGATYEQYF,TGTGCCAGCAGGGAAGGGGCTACCTACGAGCAGTACTTC
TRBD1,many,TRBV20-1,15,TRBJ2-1,CSARAYRGSYNEQFF,TGCAGTGCTAGAGCTTACAGGGGCTCCTACAATGAGCAGTTCTTC
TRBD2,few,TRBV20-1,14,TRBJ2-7,CSARAGEIPYEQYF,TGCAGTGCTAGGGCGGGGGAGATACCGTACGAGCAGTACTTC
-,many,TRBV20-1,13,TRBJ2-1,CSVMTSVRGEQFF,TGCAGTGTCATGACTAGCGTCAGGGGGGAGCAGTTCTTC
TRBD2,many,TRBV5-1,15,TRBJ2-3,CASSLRLADTDTQYF,TGCGCCAGCAGCTTGAGGCTAGCGGACACAGATACGCAGTATTTT
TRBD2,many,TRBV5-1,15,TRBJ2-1,CASGWTSGGAVLQFF,TGCGCCAGCGGTTGGACTAGCGGGGGGGCCGTCCTACAGTTCTTC
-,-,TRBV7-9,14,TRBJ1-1,CASSFRRAYTEAFF,TGTGCCAGCAGCTTCCGTAGGGCGTACACTGAAGCTTTCTTT
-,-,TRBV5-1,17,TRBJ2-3,CANSSTSGATSTDTQYF,TGCGCCAACAGTTCCACGTCAGGAGCAACTAGCACAGATACGCAGTATTTT
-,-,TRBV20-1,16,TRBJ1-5,CSASWQGKNSNQPQHF,TGCAGTGCCTCCTGGCAGGGTAAGAATAGCAATCAGCCCCAGCATTTT
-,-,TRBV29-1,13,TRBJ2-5,CSVAGGAIETQYF,TGCAGCGTCGCAGGGGGGGCGATCGAGACCCAGTACTTC
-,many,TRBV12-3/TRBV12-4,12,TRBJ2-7,CASSLGHHGQYF,TGTGCCAGCAGTTTAGGACACCACGGGCAGTACTTC
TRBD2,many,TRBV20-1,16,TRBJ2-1,CSARDPTSGGYNEQFF,TGCAGTGCTAGAGATCCTACTAGCGGGGGATACAATGAGCAGTTCTTC
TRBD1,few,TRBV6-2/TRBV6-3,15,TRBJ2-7,CASSWDRQGAYEQYF,TGTGCCAGCAGTTGGGACCGACAGGGGGCCTACGAGCAGTACTTC
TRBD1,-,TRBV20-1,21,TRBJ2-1,CSARSPPGQGENSGRGHEQFF,TGCAGTGCTAGAAGCCCACCGGGACAGGGGGAGAATAGCGGGAGAGGTCATGAGCAGTTCTTC
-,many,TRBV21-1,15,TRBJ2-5,CASSKGDRAQETQYF,TGTGCCAGCAGCAAAGGAGACAGGGCTCAAGAGACCCAGTACTTC
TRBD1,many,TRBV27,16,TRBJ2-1,CASSKLGQILSHEQFF,TGTGCCAGCAGTAAGCTGGGACAGATCTTAAGCCATGAGCAGTTCTTC
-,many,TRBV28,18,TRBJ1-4,CASTPFGGRRSTNEKLFF,TGTGCCAGCACCCCCTTCGGGGGGCGGAGGTCAACTAATGAAAAACTGTTTTTT
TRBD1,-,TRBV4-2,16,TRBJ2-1,CASSQDLDRSYNEQFF,TGTGCCAGCAGCCAAGATCTGGACAGGTCTTACAATGAGCAGTTCTTC
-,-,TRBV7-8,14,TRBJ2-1,CASSLAGPPREQFF,TGTGCCAGCAGCTTAGCTGGCCCGCCGCGTGAGCAGTTCTTC
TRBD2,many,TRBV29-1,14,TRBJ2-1,CSVGTRLAIDEQFF,TGCAGCGTTGGTACGAGACTAGCGATCGATGAGCAGTTCTTC
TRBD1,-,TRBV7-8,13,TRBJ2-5,CASRYRGKETQYF,TGTGCCAGCAGGTACAGGGGGAAAGAGACCCAGTACTTC
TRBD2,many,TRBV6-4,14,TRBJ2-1,CASSDSGLANEQFF,TGTGCCAGCAGTGACTCGGGACTAGCCAATGAGCAGTTCTTC
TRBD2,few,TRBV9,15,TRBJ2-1,CASSPGLANYNEQFF,TGTGCCAGCAGCCCGGGACTAGCGAACTACAATGAGCAGTTCTTC
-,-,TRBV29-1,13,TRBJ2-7,CSVAGQNPYEQYF,TGCAGCGTTGCCGGCCAGAATCCCTACGAGCAGTACTTC